This TCR beta chain was documented in a study of shared clonotypes between healthy human individuals. Study overall: CD8 memory received one plate per donor, CD8 naive two, CD4 memory three and CD4 naive three.

This clone has just one count. Assay: immunoSEQ multiplex PCR; the TCRdb copy retains only in-frame clones and omits some. The table records some 650,000 clones, approximately 97% of them present only once. V was clipped by 1 base and J by 8 bases, with 21 bases between them. The CDR3 sequence is 17 residues long. Germline V lookup: CDR1 MGHRA, CDR2 YSYEKL. This TCR derives from a woman between 25 and 40 years old in good health. Sequencing used naive CD4+ T cells sorted from blood. Subset meaning: CD45RA+ positively selected. The chain is built from TRBV4-1 and TRBJ2-1, with D perhaps assigned TRBD1 or TRBD2 (5 bases each). In DNA, the CDR3 is TGCGCCAGCAGCCAAGGTGGGGCCGGGACCACCAGGGATGAGCAGTTCTTC. As protein: CASSQGGAGTTRDEQFF.